This T cell receptor (beta chain) appears in the sequencing data of a study of CD8+CD57+ T cells in acquired aplastic anemia (dated by TCRdb to 2017 to 2018). A note on the overall study: On average, sorted CD4+ and CD8+ cells yielded about 3 ug of extracted DNA, with a range of about 0.17 to 27.4 ug. CD8+CD57+ expansion was defined as a frequency above the mean frequency observed in healthy subjects. The investigation overall reported the following: Between patients and healthy controls, no significant difference in CD8+ Simpson's diversity was found (P=0.060). About 30 CD8+ CDR3 sequences were found to be shared between patients and controls, but these sequences appeared to be highly expressed in patients and within the immunodominant clones of the patients.

A few counts support this clonotype. Its recognized antigen is unknown. Base quality data are lacking; no much larger clone is found one base away. The patients picked for sequencing were ones in whom flow cytometry had shown an expansion of CD8+CD57+ cells. All patients had severe acquired aplastic anemia diagnosed by International Study of Aplastic Anemia and Agranulocytosis and Camitta criteria. At the time blood was sampled, none of the patients had received any therapy. TCR repertoires of sorted CD4+ and CD8+ blood T cells from severe aplastic anemia patients and healthy subjects were deep-sequenced in the study. Patients were enrolled under clinicaltrials.gov protocols 00001620, 01623167, 00001397, 00071045, 00081523 and 00961064 in the USA. Ficoll-Paque density gradient centrifugation was used to isolate peripheral blood mononuclear cells. Before DNA extraction, CD4+ and CD8+ T cells were sorted by FACS or by magnetic beads.

TCR beta VDJ combination and CDR3 sequence profiling used genomic DNA as the template. TCR repertoire sequencing was run on an Illumina HiSeq 2000. In the authors' own workflow: TRBV/TRBJ rearrangement plots, CDR3 size and DJ length profiles, and Simpson's diversity index were used to evaluate the repertoires. The most abundant DNA sequence in the deep sequencing data was defined as the immunodominant clone. CDR3 amino acid sequences were checked for sharing between subjects and were compared against published repertoires and the VDJdb database. TCRdb redid the processing of the public reads, applying fastp at Q25 and MiXCR, and retained in-frame beta chains. A single entry per CDR3 protein holds the most common genes and DNA from its merged rows. TCRdb assigned the V and J calls; the authors' analysis was not used. In this sample the table shows more than 150,000 distinct CDR3 sequences, approximately 48% of which occur a single time. About 1.7% of the sample comes from the top ten.

From a lookup of the germline V gene, CDR1 and CDR2 are KGHSH and LQKENI. Taken from cysteine to phenylalanine, the CDR3 has 13 residues. Kept here is only the CDR3 DNA, which spans 39 bases and is read in frame from base 1. Trimming costs V 3 bases and J 7 bases, and their ends lie 12 bases apart. The specimen sequenced was sorted CD4+, CD8+, or CD8+CD57+ T cells (not recorded which) from PBMCs. Recombination joined TRBV18 with TRBJ1-1; no D gene is confidently identified. This TCR derives from a human donor with aplastic anemia. The CDR3 region has the sequence CASSPGQEIEAFF. The nucleotide sequence reads as follows: TGTGCCAGCTCACCCGGGCAGGAGATTGAAGCTTTCTTT.